This TCR beta chain was sequenced in a study of blood T cell repertoires in COVID-19. Cohort allocation depended upon clinical history that participants reported. The table came from immunoSEQ multiplex PCR; TCRdb's copy has only in-frame clones and leaves some out. The data show 150,000 to 200,000 clones, around 80% seen once. The germline V gene encodes CDR1 ENHRY and CDR2 SYGVKD. The trim removed 7 bases at V and 10 bases at J, leaving 14 bases unmatched. The CDR3 extends over 15 amino acids. This TCR derives from a woman aged 70-85 years in a cohort exposed to, infected with or recovered from COVID-19 (not recorded which). What was sequenced was PBMCs or T cells enriched from blood (not recorded which). The V call is TRBV10-3, the J call TRBJ2-1; 9 bases align to TRBD1. CDR3 in amino acids: CAINAGTGRLGEQFF. For the CDR3, the DNA is TGTGCCATCAACGCCGGGACAGGGAGGTTAGGAGAGCAGTTCTTC.